The sample holds many counts of the clone carrying this TCR beta chain. Its matching antigen is unknown. The data were obtained in a study of T cells in Graves' hyperthyroidism and ophthalmopathy. Study-wide results and caveats: The blood repertoire included most of the expanded thyroid clonotypes above 0.001.

What was amplified from RNA transcripts were TCR beta CDR3 regions. First-round RT-PCR of the TCR CDR3 relied on the HTBI primer set. Each CDR3 protein gets one entry after TCRdb re-called the multiplex PCR reads with MiXCR. The sample holds over 450,000 distinct CDR3 sequences, 17% seen once. The CDR3 consists of 13 residues. Germline V lookup: CDR1 MDHEN, CDR2 SYDVKM. V was clipped by 6 bases and J by 8 bases, with 16 bases between them. This chain links TRBV28 with TRBJ1-1, with a possible D match to TRBD1 (5 bases). The TCR was taken from a woman under 30 with Graves' ophthalmopathy. Sequencing was done on a sample of blood. The CDR3 protein is CASRSPGRDEAFF. The CDR3 nucleotides are TGTGCCAGCAGGTCACCAGGGCGGGACGAAGCTTTCTTT.